The 20 T cell receptor beta chains given below trace back to one sample, sequenced in a study of T cells in Graves' hyperthyroidism and ophthalmopathy. Amplification of TCR beta CDR3 regions was performed using RNA transcripts as template. HTBI primers were the set used in a first-round RT-PCR of the TCR CDR3. TCRdb itself ran the multiplex PCR reads through MiXCR, one entry per CDR3 protein. This sample has approximately 380,000 distinct CDR3 sequences, with 11% to 15% found just once. The sequencing input was blood. These receptors all come from a man aged 50 or older with Graves' ophthalmopathy.

This clonotype was seen many times. The chain joins TRBV12-3 or TRBV12-4 to TRBJ1-1; 7 nucleotides agree with TRBD1. The CDR3 spans 14 residues. The trim removed 6 bases at V and 0 bases at J, leaving 4 bases unmatched. CDR3 in amino acids: CASRYRGLNTEAFF. The CDR3 DNA reads TGTGCCAGCAGGTACAGGGGCCTGAACACTGAAGCTTTCTTT.

This clonotype has only a few counts. The chain is built from TRBV6-2 or TRBV6-3 and TRBJ2-1; 12 bases line up with TRBD2. CDR3 length: 16 residues. J gave up 6 bases and V 5 bases, and 8 bases lay outside the gene matches. Germline lookup yields CDR1 MNHEY and CDR2 SVGEGT. Written as DNA, the CDR3 is TGTGCCAGCAGTGCTAGCGGGAGGGCTTCGAGCAATGAGCAGTTCTTC. Amino acids: CASSASGRASSNEQFF.

Many counts were recorded for this clonotype. The chain uses TRBV20-1 and TRBJ2-5; TRBD2 matches at 8 bases. Germline V CDR1 and CDR2: DFQATT, SNEGSKA (reference sequence). This CDR3 has 14 residues. Trimming at V came to 6 bases and at J to 6 bases, leaving 12 bases not matched to a gene. The CDR3: CSAGASGRSQTQYF. The CDR3 nucleotides read TGCAGTGCCGGTGCGAGCGGGAGATCGCAGACCCAGTACTTC.

The rearrangement joins TRBV6-2 or TRBV6-3 to TRBJ2-7; tentatively, D is TRBD2 (5 bases). The V and J ends lost 7 bases and 0 bases respectively, with 10 bases between them. The germline V gene encodes CDR1 MNHEY and CDR2 SVGEGT. There are 13 residues in the CDR3. CDR3 in DNA: TGTGCCAGCAAAGCGGAAAGCTCCTACGAGCAGTACTTC. This sequence encodes CASKAESSYEQYF.

This clonotype was observed a few times. V and J are TRBV6-6 and TRBJ1-1; D possibly corresponds to TRBD1 (6 bases). Trimming took off 2 bases at V and 0 bases at J, with 13 bases between the two ends. The CDR3 length is 16 residues. Germline V gene lookup returns CDR1 MNHNY and CDR2 SVGAGI (reference sequence). In DNA form, the CDR3 reads TGTGCCAGCAGTTACAAGGCAGGGGTCATGAACACTGAAGCTTTCTTT. Its protein is CASSYKAGVMNTEAFF.

This chain links TRBV4-1 with TRBJ2-6; no clear D. This CDR3 spans 16 amino acids. Germline assignment: CDR1 MGHRA and CDR2 YSYEKL. With 0 bases removed from V and 3 bases from J, the gap between germline ends came to 9 bases. DNA of the CDR3: TGCGCCAGCAGCCAAGAGTTCCTAGTTGGGGCCAACGTCCTGACTTTC. This codes for CASSQEFLVGANVLTF.

The table lists this clonotype with many counts. The chain carries TRBV3-1 and TRBJ2-3; D may be TRBD2 (5 bases). V shed 4 bases and J shed 4 bases, with 24 bases lying between them. The CDR3 has 18 residues. Germline assignment: CDR1 LGHDT and CDR2 YNNKEL (reference sequence). CDR3 amino acids: CASSRLWTGRLDADTQYF. The CDR3 bases are TGTGCCAGCAGCCGATTGTGGACTGGGCGATTAGACGCAGATACGCAGTATTTT.

This clonotype was observed many times. This chain joins TRBV7-9 and TRBJ2-1, with D perhaps TRBD2 (5 bases). Germline V CDR1 and CDR2: SEHNR, FQNEAQ (reference sequence). V was trimmed by 1 base and J by 9 bases, leaving 28 bases between them. This CDR3 has 19 amino acids. The DNA for the CDR3 is TGTGCCAGCAGCTTAGTCGTACACACCCGGACTGATAAAGAGGCTGAGCAGTTCTTC. It specifies CASSLVVHTRTDKEAEQFF.

This clonotype was found many times. The chain has TRBV9 and TRBJ2-2, with D perhaps matching TRBD1 (5 bases). The CDR3 is 15 amino acids. V dropped 0 bases and J dropped 2 bases, with 8 bases sitting between them. CDR1 and CDR2 from the germline V gene are SGDLS and YYNGEE. CDR3 nucleotide sequence: TGTGCCAGCAGCGTAGACGGACATAACACCGGGGAGCTGTTTTTT. Translated: CASSVDGHNTGELFF.

At least ten counts were recorded for this clonotype. The CDR3 loop is CAIGTGGASNQPQHF. CDR3 sequence (DNA): TGTGCCATCGGTACCGGAGGAGCGAGCAATCAGCCCCAGCATTTT. The chain carries TRBV10-3 and TRBJ1-5; unclear D gene. Trimming stripped 8 bases from V and 1 base from J, with 15 bases between. The CDR3 consists of 15 residues. Germline lookup yields CDR1 ENHRY and CDR2 SYGVKD.

This clonotype was counted between two and nine times. With a much larger clone just one base away, this may be a read error. The chain joins TRBV30 to TRBJ2-3; D may be TRBD1 or TRBD2 (5 bases each). The CDR3 totals 13 residues. In germline, CDR1 is GTSNPN, CDR2 SVGIG (reference sequence). V was trimmed by 4 bases and J by 8 bases, leaving 16 bases between them. The CDR3 protein is CAWKPGPAGTQYF. The CDR3, as DNA: TGTGCCTGGAAACCGGGGCCTGCCGGTACGCAGTATTTT.

This clonotype has a count of ten or more. The chain joins TRBV24-1 to TRBJ2-1, with TRBD1 as a possible D gene (6 bases). Germline CDR1 KGHDR, CDR2 SFDVKD. CDR3 length equals 16 residues. Trimming stripped 3 bases from V and 0 bases from J, with 11 bases between. CDR3 protein: CATSDPGTPSYNEQFF. The DNA for the CDR3 is TGTGCCACCAGTGATCCTGGGACACCCTCCTACAATGAGCAGTTCTTC.

This rearrangement joins TRBV29-1 to TRBJ2-1; D may be TRBD2 (5 bases). The CDR3 is made up of 13 amino acids. V lost 4 bases to trimming and J lost 3 bases, with 10 bases between them. CDR1 SQVTM and CDR2 ANQGSEA come from the germline V gene. In DNA, the CDR3 is TGCAGCGTTGCAAGCGGAGGCTACAATGAGCAGTTCTTC. Its translation: CSVASGGYNEQFF.

This clonotype was recorded at least ten times. This chain uses TRBV6-2 or TRBV6-3 with TRBJ1-1, with D perhaps matching TRBD1 (6 bases). CDR1 and CDR2 from the germline V gene are MNHEY and SVGEGT. This CDR3 has 12 residues. Deletions cut 6 bases from V and 5 bases from J, with 10 bases between. CDR3 sequence: CASRKGGTEAFF. The CDR3 DNA follows: TGTGCCAGCAGGAAGGGGGGGACTGAAGCTTTCTTT.

This clonotype was detected many times. Here the CDR3 reads CASAEGQGGANTEAFF. Here the CDR3 DNA reads TGTGCCAGCGCCGAGGGACAGGGAGGGGCGAACACTGAAGCTTTCTTT. The V and J genes are TRBV12-3 or TRBV12-4 and TRBJ1-1, with 9 bases fitting TRBD1. The CDR3 runs to 16 residues. V trimming: 8 bases; J trimming: 1 base; junction bases outside the gene matches: 11.

The chain recombines TRBV3-1 with TRBJ2-2; unclear D gene. The CDR3 is made up of 14 amino acids. The V gene lost 4 bases and the J gene lost 6 bases, with 12 bases spanning the gap. Germline values: CDR1 LGHDT, CDR2 YNNKEL (reference sequence). Here the CDR3 reads CASSPELRAGELFF. CDR3 bases: TGTGCCAGCAGCCCCGAGCTTAGGGCCGGGGAGCTGTTTTTT.

This clonotype was picked up many times. This chain connects TRBV11-2 to TRBJ2-1; 7 nucleotides agree with TRBD1. Trimming cost V 5 bases and J 7 bases; bases outside gene matches: 8. The CDR3 consists of 14 residues. CDR1 and CDR2 from the germline V gene are SGHAT and FQNNGV. Here the CDR3 DNA reads TGTGCCAGCAGCCCTCAGGGGGTCAGGAATGAGCAGTTCTTC. It yields the protein CASSPQGVRNEQFF.

The table lists this clonotype with many counts. V is TRBV20-1 and J is TRBJ2-7; D remains unclear. Trimming took off 3 bases at V and 4 bases at J, with 16 bases between the two ends. Germline CDR1 is DFQATT and CDR2 is SNEGSKA (reference sequence). The CDR3 is 14 amino acids. DNA for the CDR3: TGCAGTGCTAGTAGGGATGGTGTTTTATACGAGCAGTACTTC. Encoded protein: CSASRDGVLYEQYF.

V usage is TRBV14 and J usage is TRBJ1-6; no firm D call. The CDR3 has 12 residues. The V and J ends lost 0 bases and 10 bases respectively, with 4 bases between them. The germline gives CDR1 SGHDN, CDR2 FVKESK. The CDR3 sequence: CASSQEASPLHF. The DNA of the CDR3 is TGTGCCAGCAGCCAAGAGGCATCACCCCTCCACTTT. Filled out from reference TRBV14 and TRBJ1-6, the complete variable domain reads EAGVTQFPSHSVIEKGQTVTLRCDPISGHDNLYWYRRVMGKEIKFLLHFVKESKQDESGMPNNRFLAERTGGTYSTLKVQPAELEDSGVYFCASSQEASPLHFGNGTRLTVT.

This clonotype was detected only a few times. The genes are TRBV7-2 and TRBJ2-6; D gene uncertain. Germline V gives CDR1 SGHTA, CDR2 FQGNSA. With 1 base removed from V and 2 bases from J, the gap between germline ends came to 6 bases. The CDR3 loop spans 15 amino acids. The CDR3 here is CASSLVSPGANVLTF. As DNA, the CDR3 is TGTGCCAGCAGCTTAGTCAGCCCTGGGGCCAACGTCCTGACTTTC.